This TCR beta chain was sequenced for a study of OX40 agonist ivuxolimab in advanced cancers. TCRdb keeps only in-frame clones here, not all; method: immunoSEQ multiplex PCR. The sample consists of over 150,000 clones, 85% to 95% of them appearing once. General study points: On average, CD8+ T cells had more expanded clones than CD4+.

Notes on this clone: Its antigen is not known.

CDR1 is SGHRS, CDR2 YFSETQ, per germline. The V gene end was trimmed by 5 bases and the J gene end by 2 bases; junction bases not matched to a gene: 11. The CDR3 extends over 16 amino acids. The V gene is TRBV5-1, the J gene TRBJ2-7, with 9 bases aligning to TRBD1. This clonotype was sampled from an adult with an advanced solid tumor such as melanoma, head and neck, liver or kidney cancer. The specimen was CD4+ or CD8+ T cells sorted from blood, collected in a trial of the OX40 agonist ivuxolimab. This CDR3 is CASRNGPTGGTYEQYF. The DNA for the CDR3 is TGCGCCAGCAGAAATGGGCCCACAGGGGGCACCTACGAGCAGTACTTC.